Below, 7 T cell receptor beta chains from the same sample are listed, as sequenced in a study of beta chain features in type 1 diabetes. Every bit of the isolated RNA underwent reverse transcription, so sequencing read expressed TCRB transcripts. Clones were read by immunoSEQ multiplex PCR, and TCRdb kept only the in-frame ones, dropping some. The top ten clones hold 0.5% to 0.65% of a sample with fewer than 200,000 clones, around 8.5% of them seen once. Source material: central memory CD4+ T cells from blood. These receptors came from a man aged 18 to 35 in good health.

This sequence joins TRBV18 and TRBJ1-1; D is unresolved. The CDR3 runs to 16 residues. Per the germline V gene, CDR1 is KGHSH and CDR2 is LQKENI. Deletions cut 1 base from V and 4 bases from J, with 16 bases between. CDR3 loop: CASSPRDVGEGTEAFF. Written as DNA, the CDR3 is TGTGCCAGCTCACCACGGGATGTTGGGGAGGGCACTGAAGCTTTCTTT.

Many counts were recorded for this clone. The CDR3 nucleotides are TGTGCCAGCAGCCAAGTCGTGGCTAGCGGGAGATTCTACAATGAGCAGTTCTTC. Translation gives CASSQVVASGRFYNEQFF. V and J are TRBV4-2 and TRBJ2-1; 10 bases are a match to TRBD2. This CDR3 region has 18 residues. V was pared by 1 base and J by 3 bases, with 9 bases of the junction left unmatched. Germline-derived CDR1 and CDR2 are LGHNA and YNFKEQ.

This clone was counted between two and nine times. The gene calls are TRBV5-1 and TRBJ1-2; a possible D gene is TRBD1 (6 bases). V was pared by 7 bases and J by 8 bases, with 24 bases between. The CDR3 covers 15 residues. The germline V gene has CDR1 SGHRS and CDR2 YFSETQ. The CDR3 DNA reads TGCGCCAGCTATACTACAAAACAGGGAGTGAAGGGCTACACCTTC. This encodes CASYTTKQGVKGYTF.

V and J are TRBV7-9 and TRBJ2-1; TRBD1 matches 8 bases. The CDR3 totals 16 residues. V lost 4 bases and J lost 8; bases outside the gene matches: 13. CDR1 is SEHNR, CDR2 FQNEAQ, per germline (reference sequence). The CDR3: CASSSMLRGRFYEQFF. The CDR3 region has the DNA TGTGCCAGCAGCTCCATGCTCAGGGGGCGTTTTTATGAGCAGTTCTTC.

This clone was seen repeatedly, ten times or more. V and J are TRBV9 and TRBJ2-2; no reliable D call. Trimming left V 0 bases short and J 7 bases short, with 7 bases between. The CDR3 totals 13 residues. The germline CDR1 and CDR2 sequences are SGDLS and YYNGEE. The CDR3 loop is CASSVGGIGELFF. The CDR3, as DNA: TGTGCCAGCAGCGTAGGAGGTATCGGGGAGCTGTTTTTT.

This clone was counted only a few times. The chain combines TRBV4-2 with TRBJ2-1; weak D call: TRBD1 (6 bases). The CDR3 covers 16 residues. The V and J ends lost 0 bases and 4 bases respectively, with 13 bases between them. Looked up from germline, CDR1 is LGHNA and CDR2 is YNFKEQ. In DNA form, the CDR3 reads TGTGCCAGCAGCCAAGATCCCGGACAGAAATACAATGAGCAGTTCTTC. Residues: CASSQDPGQKYNEQFF.

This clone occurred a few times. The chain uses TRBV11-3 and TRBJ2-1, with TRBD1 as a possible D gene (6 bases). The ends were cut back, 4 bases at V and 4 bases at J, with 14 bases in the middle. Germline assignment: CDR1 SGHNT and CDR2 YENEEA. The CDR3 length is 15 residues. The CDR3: CASSSSGTPYNEQFF. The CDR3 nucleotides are TGTGCCAGCAGCTCATCCGGGACACCATACAATGAGCAGTTCTTC.